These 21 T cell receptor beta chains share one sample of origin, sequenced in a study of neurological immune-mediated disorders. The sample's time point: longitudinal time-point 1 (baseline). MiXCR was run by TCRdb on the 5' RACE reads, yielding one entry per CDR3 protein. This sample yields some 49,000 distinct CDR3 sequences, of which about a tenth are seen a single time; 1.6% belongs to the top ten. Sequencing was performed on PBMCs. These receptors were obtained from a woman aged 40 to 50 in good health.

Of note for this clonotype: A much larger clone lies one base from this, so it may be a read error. The CDR3: CASGRGRGTYDQYF. For the CDR3, the DNA is TGCGCCAGCGGCCGCGGGCGGGGCACCTACGACCAGTACTTC. This rearrangement joins TRBV5-1 to TRBJ2-7, with D possibly being TRBD2 (6 bases). The CDR3 has 14 amino acids. Germline CDR1 is SGHRS and CDR2 is YFSETQ.

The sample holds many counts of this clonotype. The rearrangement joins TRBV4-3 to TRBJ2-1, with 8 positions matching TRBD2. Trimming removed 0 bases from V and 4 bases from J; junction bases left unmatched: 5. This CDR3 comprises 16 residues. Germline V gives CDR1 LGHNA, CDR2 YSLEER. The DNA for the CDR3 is TGCGCCAGCAGCCAAGACCCAGCGGGAGTGTACAATGAGCAGTTCTTC. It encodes CASSQDPAGVYNEQFF.

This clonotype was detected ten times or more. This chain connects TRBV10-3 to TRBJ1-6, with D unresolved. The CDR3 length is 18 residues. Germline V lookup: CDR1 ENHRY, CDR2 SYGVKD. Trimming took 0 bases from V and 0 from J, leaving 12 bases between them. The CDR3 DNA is TGTGCCATCAGTGAGTCAACTGGCACGGGCTCCTATAATTCACCCCTCCACTTT. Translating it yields CAISESTGTGSYNSPLHF.

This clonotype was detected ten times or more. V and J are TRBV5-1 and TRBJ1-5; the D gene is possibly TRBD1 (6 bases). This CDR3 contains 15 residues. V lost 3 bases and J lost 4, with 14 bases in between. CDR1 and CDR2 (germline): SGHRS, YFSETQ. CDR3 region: CASSSTGNRNQPQHF. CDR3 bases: TGCGCCAGCAGCTCGACAGGCAATCGTAATCAGCCCCAGCATTTT. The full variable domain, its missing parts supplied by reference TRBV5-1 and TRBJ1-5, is KAGVTQTPRYLIKTRGQQVTLSCSPISGHRSVSWYQQTPGQGLQFLFEYFSETQRNKGNFPGRFSGRQFSNSRSEMNVSTLELGDSALYLCASSSTGNRNQPQHFGDGTRLSIL.

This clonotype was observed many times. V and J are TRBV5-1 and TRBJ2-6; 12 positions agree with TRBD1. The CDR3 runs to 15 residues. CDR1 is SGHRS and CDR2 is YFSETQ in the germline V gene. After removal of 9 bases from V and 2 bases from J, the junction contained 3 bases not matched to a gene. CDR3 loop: CAIGTGGAGANVLTF. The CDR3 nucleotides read TGCGCCATCGGGACAGGGGGCGCTGGGGCCAACGTCCTGACTTTC.

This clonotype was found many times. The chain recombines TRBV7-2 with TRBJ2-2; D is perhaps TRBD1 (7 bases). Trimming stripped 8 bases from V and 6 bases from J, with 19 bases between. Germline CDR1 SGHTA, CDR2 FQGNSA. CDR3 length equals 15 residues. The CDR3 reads CASPAGGTEAGELFF. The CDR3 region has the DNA TGTGCCAGCCCCGCAGGGGGGACGGAGGCCGGGGAGCTGTTTTTT.

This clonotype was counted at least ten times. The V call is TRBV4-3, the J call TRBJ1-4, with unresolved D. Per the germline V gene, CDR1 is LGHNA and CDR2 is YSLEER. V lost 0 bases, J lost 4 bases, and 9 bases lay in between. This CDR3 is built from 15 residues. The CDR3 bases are TGCGCCAGCAGCCAAGAAAGGACCGTTAATGAAAAACTGTTTTTT. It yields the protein CASSQERTVNEKLFF.

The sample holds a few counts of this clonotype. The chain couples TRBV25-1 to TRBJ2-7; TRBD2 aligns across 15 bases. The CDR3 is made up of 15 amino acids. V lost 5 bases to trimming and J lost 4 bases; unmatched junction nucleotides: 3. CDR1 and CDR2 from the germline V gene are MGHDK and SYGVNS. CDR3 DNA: TGTGCCAGCAGTCTTGGGACTAGCGGGGGGTACGAGCAGTACTTC. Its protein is CASSLGTSGGYEQYF.

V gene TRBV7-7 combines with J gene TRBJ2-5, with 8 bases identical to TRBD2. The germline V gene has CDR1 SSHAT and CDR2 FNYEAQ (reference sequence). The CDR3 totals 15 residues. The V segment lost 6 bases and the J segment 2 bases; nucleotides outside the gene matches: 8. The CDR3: CASSPGSGDQETQYF. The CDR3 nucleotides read TGTGCCAGCAGTCCGGGTAGCGGGGATCAAGAGACCCAGTACTTC.

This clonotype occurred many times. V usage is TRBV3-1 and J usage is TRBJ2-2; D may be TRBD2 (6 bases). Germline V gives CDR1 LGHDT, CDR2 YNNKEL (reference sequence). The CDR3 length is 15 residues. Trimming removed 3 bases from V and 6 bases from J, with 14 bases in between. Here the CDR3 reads CASSHSPGVPGELFF. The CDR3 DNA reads TGTGCCAGCAGCCATTCGCCGGGGGTCCCCGGGGAGCTGTTTTTT.

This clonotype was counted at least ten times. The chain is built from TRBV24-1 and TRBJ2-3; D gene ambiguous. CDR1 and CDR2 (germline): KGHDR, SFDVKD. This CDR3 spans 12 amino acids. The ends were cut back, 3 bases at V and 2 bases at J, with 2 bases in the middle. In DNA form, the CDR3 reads TGTGCCACCAGTGATCCCACAGATACGCAGTATTTT. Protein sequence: CATSDPTDTQYF.

CDR3 in amino acids: CSARSLAGYNEQFF. The CDR3, as DNA: TGCAGTGCTAGGTCCCTAGCGGGTTACAATGAGCAGTTCTTC. The chain recombines TRBV20-1 with TRBJ2-1; 8 bases map to TRBD2. CDR3 size: 14 residues. The V segment lost 3 bases and the J segment 4 bases; nucleotides outside the gene matches: 5. The germline gives CDR1 DFQATT, CDR2 SNEGSKA (reference sequence).

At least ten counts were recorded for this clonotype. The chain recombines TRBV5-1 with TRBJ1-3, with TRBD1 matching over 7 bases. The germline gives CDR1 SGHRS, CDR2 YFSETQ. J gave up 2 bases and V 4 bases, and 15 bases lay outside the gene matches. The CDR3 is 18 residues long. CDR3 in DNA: TGCGCCAGCAGCGGAGAAACGCTTGACAGGGTGCCTGGAAACACCATATATTTT. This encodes CASSGETLDRVPGNTIYF.

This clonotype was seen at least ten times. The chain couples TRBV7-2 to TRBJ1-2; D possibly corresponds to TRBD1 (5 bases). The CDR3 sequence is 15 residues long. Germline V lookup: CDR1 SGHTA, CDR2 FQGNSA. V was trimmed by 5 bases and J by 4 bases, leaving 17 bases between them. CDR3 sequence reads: CASSPQGGGFYGYTF. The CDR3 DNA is TGTGCCAGCAGCCCCCAAGGCGGGGGATTCTATGGCTACACCTTC.

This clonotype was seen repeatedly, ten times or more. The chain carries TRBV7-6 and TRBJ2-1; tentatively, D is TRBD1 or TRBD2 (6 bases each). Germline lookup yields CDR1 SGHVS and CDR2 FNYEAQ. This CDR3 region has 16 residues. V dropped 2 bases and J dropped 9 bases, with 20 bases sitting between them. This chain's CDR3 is CASSLSVGGQWGEQFF. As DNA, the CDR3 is TGTGCCAGCAGCTTATCCGTGGGGGGCCAGTGGGGTGAGCAGTTCTTC.

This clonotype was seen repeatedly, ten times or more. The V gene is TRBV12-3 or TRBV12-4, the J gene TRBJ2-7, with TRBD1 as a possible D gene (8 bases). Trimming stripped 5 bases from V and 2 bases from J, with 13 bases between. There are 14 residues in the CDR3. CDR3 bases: TGTGCCAGCAGTAGCGGGACAGGACCCTACGAGCAGTACTTC. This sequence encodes CASSSGTGPYEQYF.

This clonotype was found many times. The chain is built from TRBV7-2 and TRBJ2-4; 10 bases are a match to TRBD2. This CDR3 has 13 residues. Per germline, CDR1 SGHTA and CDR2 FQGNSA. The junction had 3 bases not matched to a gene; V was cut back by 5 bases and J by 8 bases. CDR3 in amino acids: CASSRAGGDIQYF. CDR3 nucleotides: TGTGCCAGCAGCCGAGCGGGAGGGGACATTCAGTACTTC. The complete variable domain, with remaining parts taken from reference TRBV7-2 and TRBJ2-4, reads GAGVSQSPSNKVTEKGKDVELRCDPISGHTALYWYRQSLGQGLEFLIYFQGNSAPDKSGLPSDRFSAERTGGSVSTLTIQRTQQEDSAVYLCASSRAGGDIQYFGAGTRLSVL.

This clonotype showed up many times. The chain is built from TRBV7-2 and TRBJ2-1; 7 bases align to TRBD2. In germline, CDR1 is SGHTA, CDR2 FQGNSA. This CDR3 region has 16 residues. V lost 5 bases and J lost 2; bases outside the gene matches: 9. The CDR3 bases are TGTGCCAGCAGCCGCAAGGGGACTACCGCCTACAATGAGCAGTTCTTC. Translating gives CASSRKGTTAYNEQFF.

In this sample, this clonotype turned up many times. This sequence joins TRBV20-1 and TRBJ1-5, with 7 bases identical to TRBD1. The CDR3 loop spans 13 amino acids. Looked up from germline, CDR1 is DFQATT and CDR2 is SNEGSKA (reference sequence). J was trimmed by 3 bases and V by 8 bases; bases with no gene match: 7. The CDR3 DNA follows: TGCAGTAGAGGGGGGACAGCCAATCAGCCCCAGCATTTT. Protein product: CSRGGTANQPQHF.

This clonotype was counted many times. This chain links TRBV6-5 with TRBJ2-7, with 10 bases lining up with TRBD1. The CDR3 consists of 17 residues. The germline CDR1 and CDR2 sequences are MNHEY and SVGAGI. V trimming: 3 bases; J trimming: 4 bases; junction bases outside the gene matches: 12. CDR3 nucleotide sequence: TGTGCCAGCAGTTATTCTTTCGGACAGGGGGATATTTACGAGCAGTACTTC. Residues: CASSYSFGQGDIYEQYF.

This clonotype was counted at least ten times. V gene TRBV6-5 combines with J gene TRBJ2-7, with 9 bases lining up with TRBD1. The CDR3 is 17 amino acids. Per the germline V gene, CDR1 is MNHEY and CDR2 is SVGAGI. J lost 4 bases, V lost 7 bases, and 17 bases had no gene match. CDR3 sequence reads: CASTSSEGGDRVYEQYF. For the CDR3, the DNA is TGTGCCAGCACCTCGAGCGAAGGCGGGGACAGGGTTTACGAGCAGTACTTC.